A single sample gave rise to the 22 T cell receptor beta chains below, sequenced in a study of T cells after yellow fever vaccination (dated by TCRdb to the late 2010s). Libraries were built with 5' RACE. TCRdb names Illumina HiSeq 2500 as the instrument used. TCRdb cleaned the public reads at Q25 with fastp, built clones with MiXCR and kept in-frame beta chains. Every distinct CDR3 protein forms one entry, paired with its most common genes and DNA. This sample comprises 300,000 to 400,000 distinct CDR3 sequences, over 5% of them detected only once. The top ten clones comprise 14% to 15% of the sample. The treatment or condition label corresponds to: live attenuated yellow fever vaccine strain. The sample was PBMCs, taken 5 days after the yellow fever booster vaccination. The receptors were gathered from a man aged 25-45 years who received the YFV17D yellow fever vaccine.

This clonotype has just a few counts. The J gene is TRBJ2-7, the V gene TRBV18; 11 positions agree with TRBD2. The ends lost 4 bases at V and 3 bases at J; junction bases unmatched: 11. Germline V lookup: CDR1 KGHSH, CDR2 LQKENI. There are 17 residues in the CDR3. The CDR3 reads CASSRNKLAGELYEQYF. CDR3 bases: TGTGCCAGCTCACGAAACAAACTAGCGGGAGAACTCTACGAGCAGTACTTC.

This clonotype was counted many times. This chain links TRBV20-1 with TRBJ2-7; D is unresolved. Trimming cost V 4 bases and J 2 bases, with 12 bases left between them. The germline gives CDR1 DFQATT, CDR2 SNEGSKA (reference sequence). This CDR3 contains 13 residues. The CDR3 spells CSAMRHLTYEQYF. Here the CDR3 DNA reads TGCAGTGCTATGAGACACCTAACCTACGAGCAGTACTTC.

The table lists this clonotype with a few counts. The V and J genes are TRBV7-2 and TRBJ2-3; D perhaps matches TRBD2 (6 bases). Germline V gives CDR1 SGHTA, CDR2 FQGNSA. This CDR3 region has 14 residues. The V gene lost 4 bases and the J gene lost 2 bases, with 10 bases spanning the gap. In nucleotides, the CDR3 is TGTGCCAGCAGCTGGAGGGGTACCACAGATACGCAGTATTTT. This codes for CASSWRGTTDTQYF.

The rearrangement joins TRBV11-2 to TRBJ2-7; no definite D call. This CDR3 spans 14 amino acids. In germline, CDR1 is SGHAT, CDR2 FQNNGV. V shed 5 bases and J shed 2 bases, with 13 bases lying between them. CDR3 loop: CASSPRTATYEQYF. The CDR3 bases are TGTGCCAGCAGCCCGAGGACGGCGACCTACGAGCAGTACTTC.

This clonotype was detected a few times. This chain's CDR3 is CSALGTNRGNQPQHF. For the CDR3, the DNA is TGCAGTGCTTTGGGAACAAACCGGGGCAATCAGCCCCAGCATTTT. The chain uses TRBV20-1 and TRBJ1-5; D gene uncertain. This CDR3 comprises 15 residues. Between the trimmed V and J ends, which lost 5 bases and 2 bases, there was a span of 16 bases. Germline V gene sequence: CDR1 DFQATT, CDR2 SNEGSKA (reference sequence).

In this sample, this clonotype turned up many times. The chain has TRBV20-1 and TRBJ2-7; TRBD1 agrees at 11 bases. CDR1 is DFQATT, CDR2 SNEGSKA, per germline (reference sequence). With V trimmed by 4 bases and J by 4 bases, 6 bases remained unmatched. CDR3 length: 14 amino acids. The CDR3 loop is CSATGTGGSYEQYF. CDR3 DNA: TGCAGTGCTACAGGGACAGGGGGTTCTTACGAGCAGTACTTC.

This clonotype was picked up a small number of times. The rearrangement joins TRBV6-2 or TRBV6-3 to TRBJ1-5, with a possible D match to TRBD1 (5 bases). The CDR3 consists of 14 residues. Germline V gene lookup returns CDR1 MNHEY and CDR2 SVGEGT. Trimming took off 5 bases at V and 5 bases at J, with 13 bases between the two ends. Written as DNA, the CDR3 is TGTGCCAGCAGTGGAGGGGTTGCTTATCAGCCCCAGCATTTT. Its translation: CASSGGVAYQPQHF.

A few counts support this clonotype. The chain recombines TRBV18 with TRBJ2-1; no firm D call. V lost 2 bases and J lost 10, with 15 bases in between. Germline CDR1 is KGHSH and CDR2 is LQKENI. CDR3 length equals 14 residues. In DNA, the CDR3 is TGTGCCAGCTCACCAGAAATGGCAGAGGTCGAGCAGTTCTTC. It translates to CASSPEMAEVEQFF.

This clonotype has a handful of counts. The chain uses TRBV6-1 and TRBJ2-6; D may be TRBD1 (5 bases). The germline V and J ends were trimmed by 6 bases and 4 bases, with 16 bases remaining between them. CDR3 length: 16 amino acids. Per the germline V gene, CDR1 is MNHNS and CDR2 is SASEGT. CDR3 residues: CASRHLGESGANVLTF. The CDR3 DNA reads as TGTGCCAGCAGACACCTAGGGGAATCAGGGGCCAACGTCCTGACTTTC.

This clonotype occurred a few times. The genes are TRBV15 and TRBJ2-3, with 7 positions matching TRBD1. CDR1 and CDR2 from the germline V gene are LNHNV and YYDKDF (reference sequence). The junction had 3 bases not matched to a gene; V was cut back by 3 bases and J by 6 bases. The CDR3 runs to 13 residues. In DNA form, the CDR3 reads TGTGCCACCAGCAGCGACAGGGCCGATACGCAGTATTTT. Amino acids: CATSSDRADTQYF.

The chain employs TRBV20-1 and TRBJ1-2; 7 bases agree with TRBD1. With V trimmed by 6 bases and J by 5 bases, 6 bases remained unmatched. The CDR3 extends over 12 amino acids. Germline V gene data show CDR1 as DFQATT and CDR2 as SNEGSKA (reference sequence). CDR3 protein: CSALAGGYGYTF. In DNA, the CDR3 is TGCAGTGCCCTGGCAGGGGGGTATGGCTACACCTTC.

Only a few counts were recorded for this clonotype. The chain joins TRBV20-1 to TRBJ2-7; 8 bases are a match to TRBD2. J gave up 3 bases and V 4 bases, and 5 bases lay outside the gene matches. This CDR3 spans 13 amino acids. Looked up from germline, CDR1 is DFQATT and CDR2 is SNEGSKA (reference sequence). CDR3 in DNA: TGCAGTGCTAAAGCGGGAGATAACTACGAGCAGTACTTC. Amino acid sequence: CSAKAGDNYEQYF.

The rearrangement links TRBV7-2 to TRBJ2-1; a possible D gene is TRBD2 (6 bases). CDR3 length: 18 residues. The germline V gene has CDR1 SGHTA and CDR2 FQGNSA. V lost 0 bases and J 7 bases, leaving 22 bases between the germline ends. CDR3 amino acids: CASSLAGWTNGKRNEQFF. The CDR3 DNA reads TGTGCCAGCAGCTTAGCGGGGTGGACTAACGGGAAACGGAATGAGCAGTTCTTC.

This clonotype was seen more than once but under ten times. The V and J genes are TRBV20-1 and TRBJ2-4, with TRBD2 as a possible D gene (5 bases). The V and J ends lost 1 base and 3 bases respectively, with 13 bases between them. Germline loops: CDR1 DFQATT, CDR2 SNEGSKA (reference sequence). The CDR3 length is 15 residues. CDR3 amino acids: CSARGSGDGKNIQYF. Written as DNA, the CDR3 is TGCAGTGCTAGAGGCTCCGGGGATGGCAAAAACATTCAGTACTTC.

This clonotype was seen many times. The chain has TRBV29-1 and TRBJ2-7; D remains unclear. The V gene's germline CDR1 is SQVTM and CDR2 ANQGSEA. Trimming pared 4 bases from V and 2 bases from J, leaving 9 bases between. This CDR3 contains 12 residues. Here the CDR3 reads CSVAVRAYEQYF. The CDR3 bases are TGCAGCGTTGCTGTCCGGGCCTACGAGCAGTACTTC.

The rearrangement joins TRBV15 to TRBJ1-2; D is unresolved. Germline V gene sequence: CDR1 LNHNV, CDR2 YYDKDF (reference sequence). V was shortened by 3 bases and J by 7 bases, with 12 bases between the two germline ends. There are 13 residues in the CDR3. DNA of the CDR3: TGTGCCACCAGCAGTCAAACAGATACTGGCTACACCTTC. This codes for CATSSQTDTGYTF. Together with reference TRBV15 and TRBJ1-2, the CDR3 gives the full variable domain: DAMVIQNPRYQVTQFGKPVTLSCSQTLNHNVMYWYQQKSSQAPKLLFHYYDKDFNNEADTPDNFQSRRPNTSFCFLDIRSPGLGDTAMYLCATSSQTDTGYTFGSGTRLTVV.

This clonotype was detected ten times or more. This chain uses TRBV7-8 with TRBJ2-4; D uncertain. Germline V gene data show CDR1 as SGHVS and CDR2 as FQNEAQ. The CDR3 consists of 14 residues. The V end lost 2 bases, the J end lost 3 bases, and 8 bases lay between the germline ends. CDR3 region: CASSLWVSKNIQYF. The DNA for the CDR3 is TGTGCCAGCAGCTTATGGGTCAGCAAAAACATTCAGTACTTC.

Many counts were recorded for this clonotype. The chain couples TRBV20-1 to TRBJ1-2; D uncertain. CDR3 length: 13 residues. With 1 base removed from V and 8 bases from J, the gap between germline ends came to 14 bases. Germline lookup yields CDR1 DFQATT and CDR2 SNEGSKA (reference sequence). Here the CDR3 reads CSARALAEKGYTF. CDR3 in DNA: TGCAGTGCTAGAGCCCTGGCAGAGAAGGGCTACACCTTC.

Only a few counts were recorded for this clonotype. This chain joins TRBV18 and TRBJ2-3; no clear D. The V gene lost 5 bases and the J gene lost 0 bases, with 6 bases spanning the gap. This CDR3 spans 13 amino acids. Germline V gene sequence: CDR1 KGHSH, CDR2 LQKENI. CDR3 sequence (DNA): TGTGCCAGCTCAACCGCTAGCACAGATACGCAGTATTTT. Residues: CASSTASTDTQYF.

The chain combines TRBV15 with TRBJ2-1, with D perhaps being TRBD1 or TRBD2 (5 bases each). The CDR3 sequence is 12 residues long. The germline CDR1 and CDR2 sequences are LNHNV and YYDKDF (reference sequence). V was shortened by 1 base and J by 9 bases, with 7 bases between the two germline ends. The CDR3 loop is CATSRVGPEQFF. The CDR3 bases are TGTGCCACCAGCAGAGTGGGACCTGAGCAGTTCTTC.

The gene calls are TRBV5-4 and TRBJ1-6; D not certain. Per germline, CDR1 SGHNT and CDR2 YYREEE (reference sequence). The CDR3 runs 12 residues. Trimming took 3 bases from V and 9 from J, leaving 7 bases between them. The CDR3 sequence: CASSWDGSPLHF. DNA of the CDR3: TGTGCCAGCAGCTGGGATGGTTCACCCCTCCACTTT.

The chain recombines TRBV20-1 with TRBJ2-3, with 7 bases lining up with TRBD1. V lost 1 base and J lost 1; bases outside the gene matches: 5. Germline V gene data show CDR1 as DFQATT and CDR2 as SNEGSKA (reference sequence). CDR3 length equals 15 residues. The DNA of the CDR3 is TGCAGTGCTAGAGTTCCGGGGACAGGCACAGATACGCAGTATTTT. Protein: CSARVPGTGTDTQYF.